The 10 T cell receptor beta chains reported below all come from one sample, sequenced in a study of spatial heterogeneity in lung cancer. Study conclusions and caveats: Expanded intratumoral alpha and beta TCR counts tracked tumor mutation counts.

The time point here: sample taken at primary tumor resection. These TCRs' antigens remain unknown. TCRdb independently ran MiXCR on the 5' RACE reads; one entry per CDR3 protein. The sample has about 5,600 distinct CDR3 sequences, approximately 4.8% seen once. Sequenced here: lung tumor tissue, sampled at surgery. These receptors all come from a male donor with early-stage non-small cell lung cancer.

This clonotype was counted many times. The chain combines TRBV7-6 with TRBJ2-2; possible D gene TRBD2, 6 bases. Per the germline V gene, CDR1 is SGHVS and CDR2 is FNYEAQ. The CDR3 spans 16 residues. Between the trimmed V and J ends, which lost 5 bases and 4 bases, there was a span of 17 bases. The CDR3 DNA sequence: TGTGCCAGCAGCCCCCAGGTGGGGGAGGTCACCGGGGAGCTGTTTTTT. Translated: CASSPQVGEVTGELFF.

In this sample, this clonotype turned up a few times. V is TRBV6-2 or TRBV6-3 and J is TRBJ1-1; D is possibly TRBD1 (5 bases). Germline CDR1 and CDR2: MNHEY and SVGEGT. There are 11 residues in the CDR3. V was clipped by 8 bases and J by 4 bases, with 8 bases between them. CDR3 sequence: CASRQGTEAFF. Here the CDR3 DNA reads TGTGCCAGCCGGCAGGGCACTGAAGCTTTCTTT.

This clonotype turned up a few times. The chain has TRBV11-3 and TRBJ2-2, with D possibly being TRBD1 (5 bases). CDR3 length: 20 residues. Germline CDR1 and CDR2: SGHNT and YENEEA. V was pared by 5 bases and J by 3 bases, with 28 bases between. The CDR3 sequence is CASSASSLVGPGIDTGELFF. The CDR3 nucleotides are TGTGCCAGCAGCGCCAGCAGCTTAGTGGGGCCAGGGATTGACACCGGGGAGCTGTTTTTT. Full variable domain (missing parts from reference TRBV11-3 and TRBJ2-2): EAGVVQSPRYKIIEKKQPVAFWCNPISGHNTLYWYLQNLGQGPELLIRYENEEAVDDSQLPKDRFSAERLKGVDSTLKIQPAELGDSAVYLCASSASSLVGPGIDTGELFFGEGSRLTVL.

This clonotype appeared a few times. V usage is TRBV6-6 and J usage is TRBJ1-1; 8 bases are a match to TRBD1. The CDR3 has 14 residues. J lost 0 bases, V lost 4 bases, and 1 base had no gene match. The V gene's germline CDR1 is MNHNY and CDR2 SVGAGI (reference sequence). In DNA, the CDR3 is TGTGCCAGCAGTTCGGACAGGGTGAACACTGAAGCTTTCTTT. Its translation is CASSSDRVNTEAFF.

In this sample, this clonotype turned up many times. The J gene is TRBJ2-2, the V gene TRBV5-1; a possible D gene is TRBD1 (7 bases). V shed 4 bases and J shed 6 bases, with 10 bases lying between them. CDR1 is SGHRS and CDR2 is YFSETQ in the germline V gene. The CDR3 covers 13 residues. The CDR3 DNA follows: TGCGCCAGCAGCGACAGGGAGGCCGGGGAGCTGTTTTTT. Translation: CASSDREAGELFF.

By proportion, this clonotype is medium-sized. The CDR3 loop reads CASSLSGAGTQYF. The CDR3 DNA is TGTGCCAGCAGTTTATCTGGGGCGGGGACCCAGTACTTC. The chain carries TRBV27 and TRBJ2-5, with D perhaps given as TRBD1 or TRBD2 (5 bases each). This CDR3 contains 13 residues. V lost 0 bases to trimming and J lost 7 bases, with 9 bases between them. The germline CDR1 and CDR2 sequences are MNHEY and SMNVEV (reference sequence).

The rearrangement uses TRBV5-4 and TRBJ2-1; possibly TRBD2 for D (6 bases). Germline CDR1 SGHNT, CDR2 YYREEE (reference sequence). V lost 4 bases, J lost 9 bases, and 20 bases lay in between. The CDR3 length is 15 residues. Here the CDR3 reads CASSAGTQGGPEQFF. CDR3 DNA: TGTGCCAGCAGCGCGGGAACCCAGGGTGGTCCTGAGCAGTTCTTC.

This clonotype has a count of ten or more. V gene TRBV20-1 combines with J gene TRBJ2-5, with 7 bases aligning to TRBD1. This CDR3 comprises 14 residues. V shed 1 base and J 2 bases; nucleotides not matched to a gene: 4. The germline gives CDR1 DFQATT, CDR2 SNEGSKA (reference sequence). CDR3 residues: CSARAPGQQETQYF. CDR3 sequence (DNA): TGCAGTGCTAGAGCTCCGGGACAGCAAGAGACCCAGTACTTC.

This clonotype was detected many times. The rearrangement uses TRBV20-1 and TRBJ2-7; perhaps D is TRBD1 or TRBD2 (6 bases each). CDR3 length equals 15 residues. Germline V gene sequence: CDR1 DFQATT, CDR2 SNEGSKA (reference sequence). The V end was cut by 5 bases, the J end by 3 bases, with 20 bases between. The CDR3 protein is CSAGQPGGIRYEQYF. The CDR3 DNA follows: TGCAGTGCTGGACAGCCCGGGGGAATCCGCTACGAGCAGTACTTC.

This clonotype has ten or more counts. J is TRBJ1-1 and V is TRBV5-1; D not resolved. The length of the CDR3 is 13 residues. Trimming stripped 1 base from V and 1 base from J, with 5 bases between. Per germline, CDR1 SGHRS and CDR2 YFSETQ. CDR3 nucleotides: TGCGCCAGCAGCTTGAATCAGAACACTGAAGCTTTCTTT. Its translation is CASSLNQNTEAFF.